Listed below are T cell receptor beta chains from one sample, sequenced in a study of CD8 T cells in Susac syndrome. TCRdb re-called the immunoSEQ multiplex PCR reads through MiXCR, storing one row per CDR3 protein. Among nearly 200,000 distinct CDR3 sequences listed, roughly 96% were seen once. Sequences were obtained from CD4+ T cells from PBMCs. The receptors stem from a human donor with multiple sclerosis. The CDR3 runs from the conserved cysteine through the conserved F or W. A D gene is named only where the DNA matches it firmly. Size is stated for part of the rows, as once, few or many counts, or as a class when the clone is expanded.

- TRBJ2-7 TRBD1 TRBV20-1 CSARGQQSYEQYF TGCAGTGCTAGGGGACAGCAGTCCTACGAGCAGTACTTC
- TRBJ2-3 - TRBV24-1 CATSDPGRDTQYF TGTGCCACCAGTGATCCGGGACGAGATACGCAGTATTTT
once TRBJ1-4 - TRBV4-2 CASSRQLGEKLFF TGTGCCAGCAGCCGACAGTTAGGTGAAAAACTGTTTTTT
- TRBJ2-5 TRBD2 TRBV25-1 CASTRAGGETQYF TGTGCCAGCACGCGGGCGGGAGGAGAGACCCAGTACTTC
once TRBJ2-3 TRBD1 TRBV18 CASSPPGTGDDTQYF TGTGCCAGCTCACCACCCGGGACAGGGGATGATACGCAGTATTTT
once TRBJ2-7 - TRBV10-3 CAISASPGTASYEQYF TGTGCCATCAGCGCCTCACCCGGGACTGCCTCCTACGAGCAGTACTTC
once TRBJ2-7 - TRBV12-3/TRBV12-4 CASSFFGVNDEQYF TGTGCCAGCAGTTTCTTTGGGGTCAATGACGAGCAGTACTTC
- TRBJ2-2 TRBD2 TRBV7-3 CASSSLAGVGELFF TGTGCCAGCAGCTCCCTAGCGGGAGTCGGGGAGCTGTTTTTT
- TRBJ2-2 - TRBV18 CASSRTSAGELFF TGTGCCAGCTCACGGACATCCGCCGGGGAGCTGTTTTTT
- TRBJ2-5 - TRBV7-9 CASSLGTGVQTQYF TGTGCCAGCAGCCTAGGCACGGGGGTGCAGACCCAGTACTTC
- TRBJ2-5 - TRBV29-1 CSVQEVGETQYF TGCAGCGTTCAGGAGGTGGGGGAGACCCAGTACTTC
- TRBJ2-4 TRBD1 TRBV12-3/TRBV12-4 CASRRDRVGIQYF TGTGCCAGCAGGCGGGACAGGGTGGGCATTCAGTACTTC
- TRBJ2-3 TRBD2 TRBV3-1 CASSQDKRGGRTDTQYF TGTGCCAGCAGCCAAGATAAGCGGGGGGGCCGAACAGATACGCAGTATTTT
- TRBJ1-2 - TRBV11-3 CASSLGARTGYGYTF TGTGCCAGCAGCTTAGGGGCACGGACGGGGTATGGCTACACCTTC
- TRBJ2-7 TRBD2 TRBV20-1 CSARMTSGTYEQYF TGCAGTGCTAGAATGACTAGCGGGACGTACGAGCAGTACTTC
- TRBJ2-5 - TRBV29-1 CSVGAGPISLGGTQYF TGCAGCGTTGGCGCGGGACCAATCTCTTTAGGGGGGACCCAGTACTTC
- TRBJ1-2 TRBD1 TRBV19 CASSPGTGMNNYGYTF TGTGCCAGTAGTCCAGGGACAGGGATGAACAACTATGGCTACACCTTC
- TRBJ2-2 - TRBV3-1 CASSPSNRYLGGELFF TGTGCCAGCAGCCCATCAAATCGATATCTGGGCGGGGAGCTGTTTTTT
- TRBJ1-5 - TRBV20-1 CSASPPWDNQPQHF TGCAGTGCTAGCCCCCCGTGGGATAATCAGCCCCAGCATTTT
- TRBJ1-1 - TRBV3-1 CASSQEGTVATEAFF TGTGCCAGCAGCCAAGAAGGAACAGTAGCAACTGAAGCTTTCTTT
- TRBJ1-2 TRBD1 TRBV29-1 CSVERRDRPLNYGYTF TGCAGCGTTGAACGCCGGGACAGGCCCCTTAACTATGGCTACACCTTC
- TRBJ2-3 - TRBV7-2 CASSLSRDTQYF TGTGCCAGCAGCTTGAGCCGGGATACGCAGTATTTT
- TRBJ1-2 - TRBV24-1 CATSLILVGYTF TGTGCCACCAGTTTGATCCTAGTGGGCTACACCTTC
- TRBJ2-7 - TRBV20-1 CSAQPGTPIEQYF TGCAGTGCTCAACCCGGGACCCCTATCGAGCAGTACTTC